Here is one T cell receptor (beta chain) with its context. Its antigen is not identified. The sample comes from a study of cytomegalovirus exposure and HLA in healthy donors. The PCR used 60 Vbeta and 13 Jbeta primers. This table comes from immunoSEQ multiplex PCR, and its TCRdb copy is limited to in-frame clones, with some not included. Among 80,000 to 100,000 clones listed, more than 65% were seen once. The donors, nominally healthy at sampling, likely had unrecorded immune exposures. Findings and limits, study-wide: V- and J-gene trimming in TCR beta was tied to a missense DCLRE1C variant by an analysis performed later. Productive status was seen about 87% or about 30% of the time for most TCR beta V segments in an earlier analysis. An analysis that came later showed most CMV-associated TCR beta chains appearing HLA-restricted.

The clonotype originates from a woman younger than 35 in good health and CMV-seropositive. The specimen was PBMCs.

CDR3 protein: CASSPTGNEQYF. CDR3 DNA sequence: TGTGCCAGCAGCCCCACAGGGAACGAGCAGTACTTC. This sequence joins TRBV7-9 and TRBJ2-7; D is possibly TRBD1 (6 bases). Between the trimmed V and J ends, which lost 5 bases and 5 bases, there was a span of 10 bases. Germline CDR1 and CDR2: SEHNR and FQNEAQ (reference sequence). The CDR3 contains 12 residues.